The 8 T cell receptor beta chains below all came from one sample that was sequenced in a study of radiotherapy plus CTLA-4 blockade in lung cancer. The data were produced by immunoSEQ multiplex PCR, yet TCRdb's version contains in-frame clones alone and is incomplete. The sample lists about 33,000 clones; roughly four fifths were seen once. The sample here was peripheral blood, taken from a patient treated with radiotherapy plus ipilimumab. These receptors were taken from a human donor with non-small cell lung cancer that progressed on radiotherapy plus ipilimumab.

The J gene is TRBJ2-1, the V gene TRBV4-1, with 7 bases lining up with TRBD2. There are 14 residues in the CDR3. The junction had 7 bases not matched to a gene; V was cut back by 4 bases and J by 7 bases. The V gene's germline CDR1 is MGHRA and CDR2 YSYEKL. CDR3 bases: TGCGCCAGCAGCCCACCTGGGCGGGGGAATGAGCAGTTCTTC. Encoded protein: CASSPPGRGNEQFF.

The genes are TRBV9 and TRBJ2-5; D remains unclear. The J call may not be correct, given that the DNA end is closer to TRBJ2-7. This CDR3 spans 15 amino acids. Per germline, CDR1 SGDLS and CDR2 YYNGEE. CDR3 residues: CASSVASVPSYEQYF. CDR3 DNA sequence: TGTGCCAGCAGCGTTGCCAGCGTACCCTCCTACGAGCAGTACTTC.

This chain joins TRBV19 and TRBJ2-1; 10 bases agree with TRBD2. Per germline, CDR1 LNHDA and CDR2 SQIVND (reference sequence). J gave up 9 bases and V 8 bases, and 13 bases lay outside the gene matches. The CDR3 length is 15 residues. CDR3 amino acids: CASVTSGAPRAEQFF. CDR3 nucleotides: TGTGCCAGTGTTACTAGCGGGGCTCCCCGCGCTGAGCAGTTCTTC.

This clone appeared a single time. The J gene is TRBJ2-2, the V gene TRBV5-4; 14 bases align to TRBD2. Per germline, CDR1 SGHNT and CDR2 YYREEE (reference sequence). There are 18 residues in the CDR3. Trimming cost V 4 bases and J 0 bases; bases outside gene matches: 5. Written as DNA, the CDR3 is TGTGCCAGCAGCAGGGGGACTAGCGGGGGCGCGAACACCGGGGAGCTGTTTTTT. It specifies CASSRGTSGGANTGELFF.

This sequence joins TRBV11-2 and TRBJ1-6; D gene uncertain. The CDR3 extends over 14 amino acids. The germline V gene has CDR1 SGHAT and CDR2 FQNNGV. The V end was cut by 8 bases, the J end by 6 bases, with 14 bases between. CDR3 amino acids: CASAITEFNSPLHF. The CDR3 DNA follows: TGTGCCAGCGCGATTACAGAATTTAATTCACCCCTCCACTTT.

The chain couples TRBV6-6 to TRBJ2-1, with 12 bases that match TRBD1. This CDR3 spans 15 amino acids. V lost 0 bases to trimming and J lost 7 bases; unmatched junction nucleotides: 1. Germline V lookup: CDR1 MNHNY, CDR2 SVGAGI (reference sequence). CDR3 sequence (DNA): TGTGCCAGCAGTTACTCGGGACAGGGGGCAAATGAGCAGTTCTTC. Translation gives CASSYSGQGANEQFF.

This clone was counted a single time. The chain recombines TRBV5-1 with TRBJ1-2, with 8 positions matching TRBD1. Trimming at V came to 2 bases and at J to 4 bases, leaving 7 bases not matched to a gene. This CDR3 region has 15 residues. Germline V lookup: CDR1 SGHRS, CDR2 YFSETQ. In nucleotides, the CDR3 is TGCGCCAGCAGCTTAGGACAGGGAGGGTTCTATGGCTACACCTTC. Translating it yields CASSLGQGGFYGYTF.

V usage is TRBV25-1 and J usage is TRBJ2-2; a weak D match, TRBD2 (7 bases). Germline assignment: CDR1 MGHDK and CDR2 SYGVNS. Trimming removed 1 base from V and 5 bases from J, with 17 bases in between. There are 17 residues in the CDR3. The CDR3 is CASSEFVGGLRTGELFF. Written as DNA, the CDR3 is TGTGCCAGCAGTGAATTCGTCGGGGGGCTCCGGACCGGGGAGCTGTTTTTT. Based on the CDR3 plus reference TRBV25-1 and TRBJ2-2, the full variable domain is EADIYQTPRYLVIGTGKKITLECSQTMGHDKMYWYQQDPGMELHLIHYSYGVNSTEKGDLSSESTVSRIRTEHFPLTLESARPSHTSQYLCASSEFVGGLRTGELFFGEGSRLTVL.